This T cell receptor (beta chain) was profiled in a study of response to subunit inactivated influenza vaccine. In TCRdb, the RT-PCR reads were re-called with MiXCR into one record per CDR3 protein. This sample has roughly 550,000 distinct CDR3 sequences, with less than 25% found just once. V gave up 3 bases and J gave up 3 bases, with 12 bases separating them. From germline, CDR1 is SEHNR and CDR2 FQNEAQ (reference sequence). The CDR3 has 15 residues. Another study also made use of these data, one on T cells expressing NK-cell markers. This second study notes: UMI-tagged 5'RACE template switching yielded the TCR beta cDNA. Cells sorted as CD3+CD56+NKG2C+, CD3+CD56+NKG2C- and CD3+CD56-NKG2C+ T cells supplied the TCR beta repertoires.

This clonotype was obtained from a man aged 50-60 years who received an inactivated influenza vaccine. The material sequenced was CD4+ T cells sorted from PBMCs, taken 11 to 12 days after vaccination. The chain links TRBV7-9 to TRBJ2-4; D is uncertain. CDR3 coding DNA: TGTGCCAGCAGCTTTGAAGGGTCGGTCAAAAACATTCAGTACTTC. Translating gives CASSFEGSVKNIQYF.